This is a list of T cell receptor beta chains from one sample in a study of blood T cell repertoires in COVID-19. Libraries were prepared by immunoSEQ multiplex PCR; TCRdb keeps only in-frame clonotypes and omits some of them. The profile covers about 75,000 clones, with roughly 90% appearing a single time and 2% to 3% taken by the ten largest. Sample: peripheral blood. These receptors originate from a human donor in a cohort sampled during active COVID-19. The CDR3 runs from the conserved cysteine through the conserved F or W. The order of the fields is J gene, clone size, D gene, V gene, CDR3 protein, CDR3 DNA. The D gene is left open where the match is weak. Clone size is stated in some rows and not others, as once, few, many or a class when expanded.

J: TRBJ2-1; size: .; D: TRBD2; V: TRBV15; CDR3: CATSRGGGVPYNEQFF; DNA: TGTGCCACCAGCAGGGGCGGGGGGGTCCCATACAATGAGCAGTTCTTC
J: TRBJ1-1; size: .; D: TRBD1; V: TRBV6-5; CDR3: CASSPDRGATEAFF; DNA: TGTGCCAGCAGTCCGGACAGGGGAGCGACTGAAGCTTTCTTT
J: TRBJ1-6; size: few; D: TRBD1; V: TRBV6-6; CDR3: CASSLGPGQGNSPLHF; DNA: TGTGCCAGCAGTTTGGGACCGGGACAGGGGAATTCACCCCTCCACTTT
J: TRBJ1-1; size: .; D: TRBD1; V: TRBV27; CDR3: CASSLSLTGASSEAFF; DNA: TGTGCCAGCAGTTTATCATTAACAGGGGCGAGTTCTGAAGCTTTCTTT
J: TRBJ2-7; size: .; D: TRBD1; V: TRBV19; CDR3: CASNPGQDSYEQYF; DNA: TGTGCCAGCAACCCGGGACAGGACTCCTACGAGCAGTACTTC
J: TRBJ2-7; size: once; D: TRBD2; V: TRBV6-1; CDR3: CASSEASGGVYEQYF; DNA: TGTGCCAGCAGTGAAGCAAGCGGGGGGGTCTACGAGCAGTACTTC
J: TRBJ1-2; size: .; D: .; V: TRBV3-1/TRBV3-2; CDR3: CASSQGSSQGYGYTF; DNA: TGTGCCAGCAGCCAAGGGAGCAGCCAGGGCTATGGCTACACCTTC
J: TRBJ1-1; size: .; D: TRBD1; V: TRBV6-2/TRBV6-3; CDR3: CASSYSFWDRGYERTEAFF; DNA: TGTGCCAGCAGTTACTCTTTCTGGGACAGGGGCTACGAACGGACTGAAGCTTTCTTT
J: TRBJ1-1; size: .; D: .; V: TRBV7-2; CDR3: CASSLDGREAFF; DNA: TGTGCCAGCAGCTTAGATGGGCGCGAAGCTTTCTTT
J: TRBJ1-4; size: once; D: TRBD1; V: TRBV18; CDR3: CASSPTWDREGLFF; DNA: TGTGCCAGCTCACCGACTTGGGACAGGGAGGGACTGTTTTTT
J: TRBJ2-1; size: .; D: TRBD2; V: TRBV5-1; CDR3: CASSHGLAGGLGNEQFF; DNA: TGCGCCAGCAGCCATGGACTAGCGGGAGGGCTCGGCAATGAGCAGTTCTTC
J: TRBJ2-7; size: .; D: .; V: TRBV6-2/TRBV6-3; CDR3: CASSYSILNEQYF; DNA: TGTGCCAGCAGTTACTCAATCCTAAACGAGCAGTACTTC